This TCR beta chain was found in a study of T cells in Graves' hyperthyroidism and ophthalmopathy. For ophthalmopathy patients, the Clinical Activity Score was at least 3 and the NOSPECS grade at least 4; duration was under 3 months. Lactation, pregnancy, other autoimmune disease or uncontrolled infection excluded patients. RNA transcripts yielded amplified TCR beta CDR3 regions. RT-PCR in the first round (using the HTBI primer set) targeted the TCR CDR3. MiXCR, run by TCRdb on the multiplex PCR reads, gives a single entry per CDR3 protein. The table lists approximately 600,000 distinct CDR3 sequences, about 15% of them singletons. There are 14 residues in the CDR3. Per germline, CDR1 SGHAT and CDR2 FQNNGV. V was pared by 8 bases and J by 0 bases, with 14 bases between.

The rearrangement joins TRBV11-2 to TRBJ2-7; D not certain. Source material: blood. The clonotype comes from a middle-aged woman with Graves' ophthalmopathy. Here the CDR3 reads CASAGEESSYEQYF. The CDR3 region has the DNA TGTGCCAGCGCCGGAGAAGAGAGCTCCTACGAGCAGTACTTC. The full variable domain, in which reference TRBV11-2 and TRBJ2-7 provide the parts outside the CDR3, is EAGVAQSPRYKIIEKRQSVAFWCNPISGHATLYWYQQILGQGPKLLIQFQNNGVVDDSQLPKDRFSAERLKGVDSTLKIQPAKLEDSAVYLCASAGEESSYEQYFGPGTRLTVT.